What follows is one T cell receptor beta chain and its context. Unstimulated PBMCs were sorted into CD3+CD4+ and CD3+CD8+ populations. The CDR3 totals 16 residues. Trimming took 4 bases from V and 4 from J; bases not matched to a gene: 9. Per germline, CDR1 MGHRA and CDR2 YSYEKL. This sample is part of a study of T cell clones after liver transplantation. Study summary: TCRbeta sequencing after a pre-transplant mixed lymphocyte reaction identified graft-donor-reactive clones, later tracked in post-transplant blood. Until 12-24 months post-transplant, subjects got standard immunosuppression and no induction.

Sequenced by immunoSEQ multiplex PCR; TCRdb stores in-frame clones only, minus some. This table holds tens of thousands of clones, roughly 92% found once. V gene TRBV4-1 combines with J gene TRBJ2-1; 8 bases fit TRBD2. The sample in question was CD4+ T cells from blood, obtained less than 26 months after liver transplant. This sequence was found in a human patient who received a liver transplant. Certain T cells may be donor cells from the graft. The CDR3 reads CASSRTGTRAYNEQFF. CDR3 coding DNA: TGCGCCAGCAGCCGAACCGGGACTAGGGCTTACAATGAGCAGTTCTTC.